This T cell receptor beta chain was sequenced for a study of regulatory T cells in long-lasting Graves disease. General study results and limits: Clonotypes that were public and shared totalled roughly 3,000 in persistent patients versus 800 to 1,000 in new patients.

Between the trimmed V and J ends, which lost 1 base and 0 bases, there was a span of 6 bases. The CDR3 consists of 13 residues. The germline V gene has CDR1 DFQATT and CDR2 SNEGSKA (reference sequence). Sample time point: persistent/refractory GD, antithyroid drugs over 5 years with positive TRAb. Making the TCR library involved RNA that had been extracted from PBMCs. With regard to this clonotype: What it binds is unknown.

With iRepertoire HTBI primers and Arm-PCR of CDR3 regions, TCR beta libraries were built. TCRdb reprocessed the multiplex PCR reads with MiXCR, giving one entry per CDR3 protein. The top ten clones hold roughly a quarter of a sample with 420,000 or so distinct CDR3 sequences, 20% to 30% of them seen once. This receptor was identified in a female donor with Graves disease. The rearrangement links TRBV20-1 to TRBJ1-1; D is unresolved. The sample consisted of peripheral blood mononuclear cells (PBMCs), taken when the disease was refractory, from a patient treated with antithyroid drugs. CDR3 DNA sequence: TGCAGTGCTAGAGCCGGAGTGAACACTGAAGCTTTCTTT. Its protein is CSARAGVNTEAFF.